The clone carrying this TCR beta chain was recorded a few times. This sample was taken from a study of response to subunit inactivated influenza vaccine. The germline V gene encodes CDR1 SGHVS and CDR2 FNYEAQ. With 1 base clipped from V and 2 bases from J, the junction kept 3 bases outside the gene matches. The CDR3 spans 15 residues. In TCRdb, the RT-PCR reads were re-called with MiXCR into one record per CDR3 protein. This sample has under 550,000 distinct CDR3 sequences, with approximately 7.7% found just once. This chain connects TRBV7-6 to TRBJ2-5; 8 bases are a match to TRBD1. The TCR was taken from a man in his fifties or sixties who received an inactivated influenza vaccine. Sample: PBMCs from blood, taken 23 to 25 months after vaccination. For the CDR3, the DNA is TGTGCCAGCAGCTTAGTCGGGACAGGACAAGAGACCCAGTACTTC. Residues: CASSLVGTGQETQYF.